Below are 28 T cell receptor beta chains sequenced from a single sample in a study of molecular identifiers for immune sequencing clone quantification. TCRdb re-called the PCR reads through MiXCR, storing one row per CDR3 protein. The data show around 480,000 distinct CDR3 sequences, 20% to 25% seen once. Sequenced sample: naive CD8+ T cells from blood, with Jurkat cell RNA spiked in. Subset: FACS-sorted CD8+CD4-CCR7+CD45RA+ naive T cells. The receptors originated from a human donor in good health. Some libraries in this study had Jurkat cell RNA spiked in.

At least ten counts were recorded for this clonotype. The CDR3 protein is CASSSVTGETYSNQPQHF. CDR3 DNA: TGTGCCAGCAGCTCAGTGACAGGGGAGACTTATAGCAATCAGCCCCAGCATTTT. The chain joins TRBV7-9 to TRBJ1-5; 8 nucleotides align to TRBD1. Germline lookup yields CDR1 SEHNR and CDR2 FQNEAQ (reference sequence). There are 18 residues in the CDR3. V dropped 4 bases and J dropped 0; count of bases not matched to a gene: 11.

In this sample, this clonotype turned up once. V is TRBV7-9 and J is TRBJ2-1, with D perhaps matching TRBD1 (5 bases). Germline V gives CDR1 SEHNR, CDR2 FQNEAQ (reference sequence). The CDR3 sequence is 15 residues long. Trimming stripped 10 bases from V and 8 bases from J, with 24 bases between. The CDR3 here is CAKANKTEALYEQFF. The CDR3 nucleotides are TGTGCCAAAGCGAACAAGACAGAGGCGCTGTATGAGCAGTTCTTC.

With regard to this clonotype: It may be a read error: a sequence one base away is much more abundant. The chain uses TRBV5-1 and TRBJ2-4, with a weak D call TRBD2 (5 bases). CDR1 and CDR2 (germline): SGHRS, YFSETQ. V gave up 3 bases and J gave up 2 bases, with 18 bases separating them. The CDR3 is 17 residues long. The CDR3 coding sequence is TGCGCCAGCAGCTCGTTCGGTGAGGGCATAACCAAAAACATTCAGTACTTC. Protein: CASSSFGEGITKNIQYF.

The DNA of the CDR3 is TGCGCCAGCAGTGAAACCCAAGGGTCCGGGGAGCTGTTTTTT. This codes for CASSETQGSGELFF. This sequence joins TRBV10-2 and TRBJ2-2; D not certain. This CDR3 comprises 14 residues. Deletions cut 3 bases from V and 6 bases from J, with 11 bases between. Per the germline V gene, CDR1 is WSHSY and CDR2 is SAAADI.

This chain connects TRBV6-5 to TRBJ1-5, with D possibly being TRBD1 (5 bases). Germline lookup yields CDR1 MNHEY and CDR2 SVGAGI. Trimming took 6 bases from V and 5 from J, leaving 17 bases between them. The CDR3 totals 15 residues. CDR3 DNA: TGTGCCAGCAGCCCGGGGGATACGGCACATCAGCCCCAGCATTTT. The encoded protein is CASSPGDTAHQPQHF.

This clonotype was found many times. The chain recombines TRBV6-1 with TRBJ1-5; weak D call: TRBD1 (5 bases). The CDR3 length is 16 residues. Trimming pared 7 bases from V and 11 bases from J, leaving 27 bases between. CDR1 is MNHNS and CDR2 is SASEGT in the germline V gene. The CDR3 region is CASTSPRTGRIRAQHF. CDR3 nucleotide sequence: TGTGCCAGCACCTCCCCCCGCACAGGACGGATTCGGGCCCAGCATTTT.

With regard to this clonotype: A much bigger clone sits one base away, suggesting this may be a read error. V and J are TRBV14 and TRBJ2-1; D is unclear. The CDR3 is 15 residues long. Germline V gives CDR1 SGHDN, CDR2 FVKESK. The CDR3 reads CASSQGFSSYNERFF. The DNA of the CDR3 is TGTGCCAGCAGCCAAGGGTTTAGCTCCTACAATGAGCGGTTCTTC.

The V call is TRBV6-5, the J call TRBJ2-1, with 8 bases fitting TRBD1. After removal of 5 bases from V and 12 bases from J, the junction contained 15 bases not matched to a gene. CDR3 length equals 15 residues. Germline V gene lookup returns CDR1 MNHEY and CDR2 SVGAGI. This chain's CDR3 is CASSPQDRESDGQFF. The CDR3 DNA is TGTGCCAGCAGTCCTCAGGACAGGGAGAGCGATGGGCAGTTCTTC.

In this sample, this clonotype turned up a few times. The chain uses TRBV4-3 and TRBJ2-2; 7 bases match TRBD2. Looked up from germline, CDR1 is LGHNA and CDR2 is YSLEER. This CDR3 comprises 18 residues. The ends lost 0 bases at V and 4 bases at J; junction bases unmatched: 11. CDR3 sequence reads: CASSQDVRGGSGTGELFF. In DNA, the CDR3 is TGCGCCAGCAGCCAAGATGTTAGGGGCGGGAGTGGCACCGGGGAGCTGTTTTTT.

This clonotype has at least ten counts. This chain connects TRBV20-1 to TRBJ1-1; unclear D gene. This CDR3 contains 11 residues. Per germline, CDR1 DFQATT and CDR2 SNEGSKA (reference sequence). This chain's CDR3 is CSHRTNTEAFF. The CDR3 DNA follows: TGCAGCCATAGGACGAACACTGAAGCTTTCTTT.

This clonotype has ten or more counts. The chain recombines TRBV30 with TRBJ1-1, with a weak D call TRBD1 (6 bases). Trimming removed 7 bases at V and 0 bases at J, with 15 bases between. CDR1 and CDR2 (germline): GTSNPN, SVGIG (reference sequence). The CDR3 runs 14 residues. DNA of the CDR3: TGTGCCTTCGCGGGGGCAGCTATGAACACTGAAGCTTTCTTT. Translation: CAFAGAAMNTEAFF. Full variable domain (rest looked up from reference TRBV30 and TRBJ1-1): SQTIHQWPATLVQPVGSPLSLECTVEGTSNPNLYWYRQAAGRGLQLLFYSVGIGQISSEVPQNLSASRPQDRQFILSSKKLLLSDSGFYLCAFAGAAMNTEAFFGQGTRLTVV.

The chain couples TRBV9 to TRBJ2-1; D gene uncertain. CDR3 length: 12 residues. V was clipped by 3 bases and J by 5 bases, with 6 bases between them. Germline CDR1 reads SGDLS; CDR2 reads YYNGEE. The CDR3 coding sequence is TGTGCCAGCAGCGCGTTCCACAATGAGCAGTTCTTC. Residues: CASSAFHNEQFF.

This clonotype was counted ten times or more. This chain joins TRBV5-1 and TRBJ1-1; the D gene is possibly TRBD1 (5 bases). The V end lost 6 bases, the J end lost 1 base, and 13 bases lay between the germline ends. This CDR3 region has 14 residues. CDR1 is SGHRS, CDR2 YFSETQ, per germline. The CDR3 region is CASTSPGTNTEAFF. CDR3 bases: TGCGCCAGCACGTCCCCAGGGACGAACACTGAAGCTTTCTTT.

This clonotype occurred many times. V gene TRBV6-5 combines with J gene TRBJ2-5, with TRBD2 matching 8 bases. Germline V CDR1 and CDR2: MNHEY, SVGAGI. Trimming took 6 bases from V and 5 from J; bases not matched to a gene: 14. The CDR3 is made up of 16 amino acids. The CDR3 sequence: CASSLEPSGSAETQYF. The DNA of the CDR3 is TGTGCCAGCAGCCTCGAGCCCAGCGGGAGCGCTGAGACCCAGTACTTC.

This clonotype has at least ten counts. The genes are TRBV7-2 and TRBJ2-7; D unresolved. Trimming removed 5 bases at V and 3 bases at J, with 20 bases between. In germline, CDR1 is SGHTA, CDR2 FQGNSA. There are 16 residues in the CDR3. The CDR3 is CASSPWAEGLVYEQYF. The CDR3 DNA is TGTGCCAGCAGCCCTTGGGCCGAAGGCCTAGTCTACGAGCAGTACTTC.

This clonotype was seen many times. The chain employs TRBV2 and TRBJ1-5; D gene ambiguous. Germline values: CDR1 SNHLY, CDR2 FYNNEI. V lost 5 bases to trimming and J lost 0 bases, with 8 bases between them. The CDR3 covers 14 residues. For the CDR3, the DNA is TGTGCCAGCAGTCGGGATTATAGCAATCAGCCCCAGCATTTT. Protein: CASSRDYSNQPQHF.

The rearrangement links TRBV7-3 to TRBJ1-1, with 7 positions matching TRBD1. The CDR3 sequence is 14 residues long. J was trimmed by 4 bases and V by 4 bases; bases with no gene match: 6. Germline lookup yields CDR1 SGHTA and CDR2 FQGTGA. The CDR3 loop is CASSSGNRGTEAFF. The CDR3 nucleotides read TGTGCCAGCAGCTCCGGCAACAGGGGCACTGAAGCTTTCTTT.

V and J are TRBV19 and TRBJ2-1; tentative D call: TRBD2 (5 bases). Trimming left V 4 bases short and J 4 bases short, with 11 bases between. Looked up from germline, CDR1 is LNHDA and CDR2 is SQIVND (reference sequence). This CDR3 region has 14 residues. The CDR3 bases are TGTGCCAGTAGTAGGGAAGAGGGATACAATGAGCAGTTCTTC. This translates into CASSREEGYNEQFF.

The genes are TRBV4-3 and TRBJ2-1; 7 bases map to TRBD2. V was pared by 4 bases and J by 0 bases, with 12 bases of the junction left unmatched. Germline V gene lookup returns CDR1 LGHNA and CDR2 YSLEER. The CDR3 totals 18 residues. CDR3 region: CASSRDQSGKPSYNEQFF. The CDR3 DNA follows: TGCGCCAGCAGCCGAGACCAAAGCGGGAAACCCTCCTACAATGAGCAGTTCTTC.

Remarks on this clonotype: It may be a read error: a sequence one base away is much more abundant. This chain connects TRBV6-2 or TRBV6-3 to TRBJ2-4; maybe TRBD2 (5 bases). This CDR3 comprises 14 residues. Germline values: CDR1 MNHEY, CDR2 SVGEGT. The CDR3: CASSYSLAKSIQYF. The CDR3 nucleotides read TGTGCCAGCAGTTACAGTCTAGCCAAAAGCATTCAGTACTTC.

As for this clonotype: This likely comes from a read error, as the CDR3 has no conserved phenylalanine or tryptophan at its end. J is TRBJ1-2 and V is TRBV30, with a weak D call TRBD1 (5 bases). Trimming took off 2 bases at V and 10 bases at J, with 17 bases between the two ends. The CDR3 loop spans 13 amino acids. Germline V gives CDR1 GTSNPN, CDR2 SVGIG (reference sequence). CDR3 sequence (DNA): TGTGCCTGGAGTATCTTACCGGGACCCCACTACACCCTC. Its protein is CAWSILPGPHYTL.

This clonotype was found a few times. The genes are TRBV5-3 and TRBJ2-3, with 7 bases that match TRBD2. TRBV5-3 is labeled an ORF, and its function is uncertain. Germline trimming cut 8 bases from V and 8 bases from J; bases unmatched to any gene: 17. The CDR3 covers 15 residues. The CDR3 bases are TGTGCCAGCAGCAGCGGGACGGGCCCACCAGGTACGCAGTATTTT. This encodes CASSSGTGPPGTQYF.

On this clonotype itself: The missing conserved phenylalanine or tryptophan at the end of this CDR3 makes a read error likely. The V gene is TRBV6-2 or TRBV6-3, the J gene TRBJ1-1; TRBD1 aligns across 7 bases. Germline V gene data show CDR1 as MNHEY and CDR2 as SVGEGT. The CDR3 contains 13 residues. V dropped 6 bases and J dropped 4; count of bases not matched to a gene: 5. The DNA for the CDR3 is TGTGCCAGCAGACAGGGGCGCATCACTGAAGCTTTCTCT. Encoded protein: CASRQGRITEAFS.

This clonotype was observed many times. The chain is built from TRBV7-9 and TRBJ1-5, with D maybe TRBD1 (5 bases). This CDR3 comprises 14 residues. Looked up from germline, CDR1 is SEHNR and CDR2 is FQNEAQ (reference sequence). Trimming left V 6 bases short and J 0 bases short, with 9 bases between. This chain's CDR3 is CASSLTDSNQPQHF. CDR3 in DNA: TGTGCCAGCAGTTTGACAGATAGCAATCAGCCCCAGCATTTT. The whole variable domain, filled in from reference TRBV7-9 and TRBJ1-5, reads DTGVSQNPRHKITKRGQNVTFRCDPISEHNRLYWYRQTLGQGPEFLTYFQNEAQLEKSRLLSDRFSAERPKGSFSTLEIQRTEQGDSAMYLCASSLTDSNQPQHFGDGTRLSIL.

V gene TRBV4-3 combines with J gene TRBJ2-1; D gene unclear. This CDR3 has 15 amino acids. Trimming removed 3 bases from V and 7 bases from J, with 16 bases in between. Looked up from germline, CDR1 is LGHNA and CDR2 is YSLEER. CDR3 sequence (DNA): TGCGCCAGCAGCCAGCGAACCGGGCCCGGTAATGAGCAGTTCTTC. Its protein product is CASSQRTGPGNEQFF.

This clonotype was detected ten times or more. As DNA, the CDR3 is TGTGCCAGCAGCTCGACAGGGTACAATGAGCAGTTCTTC. This encodes CASSSTGYNEQFF. V and J are TRBV14 and TRBJ2-1, with 7 bases matching TRBD1. The J segment lost 4 bases and the V segment lost 5 bases, leaving 2 bases of the junction unmatched. Per the germline V gene, CDR1 is SGHDN and CDR2 is FVKESK. The CDR3 spans 13 residues. The complete variable domain, with remaining parts taken from reference TRBV14 and TRBJ2-1, reads EAGVTQFPSHSVIEKGQTVTLRCDPISGHDNLYWYRRVMGKEIKFLLHFVKESKQDESGMPNNRFLAERTGGTYSTLKVQPAELEDSGVYFCASSSTGYNEQFFGPGTRLTVL.

This clonotype was picked up a small number of times. The J gene is TRBJ1-2, the V gene TRBV6-1, with D hard to call. The CDR3 consists of 14 residues. The germline V gene has CDR1 MNHNS and CDR2 SASEGT. Deletions cut 7 bases from V and 5 bases from J, with 17 bases between. The CDR3 DNA is TGTGCCAGCATCATAACGGATTTCGAATATGGCTACACCTTC. Translated, it gives CASIITDFEYGYTF.

This clonotype has at least ten counts. The chain has TRBV5-4 and TRBJ2-3, with D possibly being TRBD2 (6 bases). The CDR3 contains 14 residues. V was clipped by 3 bases and J by 6 bases, with 14 bases between them. Germline CDR1 SGHNT, CDR2 YYREEE (reference sequence). CDR3 in amino acids: CASSSGREKDTQYF. As DNA, the CDR3 is TGTGCCAGCAGCTCGGGCCGGGAGAAGGATACGCAGTATTTT.